This record covers a single TCR beta chain. This sample was included in a study of blood T cells in healthy people across ages. For the second PCR, which ran for 7 to 11 cycles, a sample-barcoded 5' primer and a J-beta primer mix were used. Each cDNA molecule received a tag from a template-switch adaptor that had 12 random nucleotides. TCRdb recomputed calls from the 5' RACE reads with MiXCR, one row per CDR3 protein. The sample yields 600,000 to 900,000 distinct CDR3 sequences, around 24% seen once. There are 15 residues in the CDR3. Looked up from germline, CDR1 is SQVTM and CDR2 is ANQGSEA. Trimming pared 7 bases from V and 2 bases from J, leaving 17 bases between. The same data also contributed to another study, on T cells of mothers and their children. That paper notes: Among related mother-child pairs, overlap was slightly higher than in unrelated pairs, though not significantly.

This chain joins TRBV29-1 and TRBJ2-2, with D unresolved. This TCR was recovered from a boy younger than 18 in good health. Material: blood. Here the CDR3 reads CSAKVVPLNTGELFF. CDR3 DNA sequence: TGCAGCGCTAAGGTTGTACCTCTTAACACCGGGGAGCTGTTTTTT.